This record concerns one T cell receptor (beta chain) sequence. What it binds is not known. Each donor had 2.5 ml of blood drawn. This sample was included in a study of monozygotic twins with inflammatory bowel disease. Study outcomes and limitations: The sharing of clonotypes with others was lower in IBD patients than in healthy twins, especially with disease activity.

Samples each yielded cDNA through eight separate reactions. Nested PCRs (approximately 16 and 10 cycles, two total) were applied to TCRalpha and TCRbeta cDNA. Reanalyzing the 5' RACE reads, TCRdb keeps one entry per CDR3 protein, without DNA. The listing contains around 410,000 distinct CDR3 sequences. The germline V gene has CDR1 SEHNR and CDR2 FQNEAQ (reference sequence). CDR3 length equals 17 residues. The J gene is TRBJ2-2, the V gene TRBV7-9; absent DNA, TCRdb's TRBD2 call cannot be checked. The sample comprised blood. The clonotype was recovered from a human donor with ulcerative colitis or Crohn's disease, or a healthy co-twin of an affected twin (not recorded which). The CDR3 spells CASNLLLAGGHTGELFF.